Below, 12 T cell receptor beta chains from the same sample are listed, as sequenced in a study of T cell changes during pregnancy in multiple sclerosis (dated by TCRdb to about 2019). The library was generated by the immunoSEQ multiplex PCR assay. The table comes from immuneACCESS by way of TCRdb, which keeps in-frame sequences with V and J called. Part of the clones is missing from these tables; in studies checked, under half for an unresolved V gene and the rest for unknown reasons. The sample has about 83,000 clones on record, about 90% of them singletons. The biggest ten clones account for roughly 4% of the sample. Sequenced here: PBMCs, sampled in the first trimester of pregnancy. Every receptor here comes from a female donor in good health, serving as a control in a pregnancy study. Some clones in this sample may be carry-over from other donors' samples.

The chain uses TRBV7-9 and TRBJ2-7, with 8 bases lining up with TRBD1. V dropped 9 bases and J dropped 5; count of bases not matched to a gene: 6. Per germline, CDR1 SEHNR and CDR2 FQNEAQ (reference sequence). The CDR3 is made up of 12 amino acids. Here the CDR3 reads CASGQGGNEQYF. CDR3 sequence (DNA): TGTGCCAGTGGACAGGGTGGCAACGAGCAGTACTTC.

This chain joins TRBV6-5 and TRBJ1-5; D gene unclear. The germline V and J ends were trimmed by 5 bases and 2 bases, with 10 bases remaining between them. Per germline, CDR1 MNHEY and CDR2 SVGAGI. The CDR3 is 14 residues long. CDR3 bases: TGTGCCAGCAGTGCGGGGTTCGGCAATCAGCCCCAGCATTTT. Translation: CASSAGFGNQPQHF.

J is TRBJ2-7 and V is TRBV4-3; tentatively, D is TRBD1 (5 bases). The V and J ends lost 0 bases and 3 bases respectively, with 9 bases between them. CDR1 and CDR2 from the germline V gene are LGHNA and YSLEER. The CDR3 is made up of 14 amino acids. CDR3 region: CASSQDITGYEQYF. The CDR3 DNA is TGCGCCAGCAGCCAAGATATTACAGGCTACGAGCAGTACTTC.

The table lists this clone with a few counts. The chain recombines TRBV6-1 with TRBJ1-6; 9 nucleotides line up with TRBD1. The ends lost 7 bases at V and 8 bases at J; junction bases unmatched: 6. Germline V lookup: CDR1 MNHNS, CDR2 SASEGT. CDR3 length equals 14 residues. DNA for the CDR3: TGTGCCAGCATTCTGGGACAGGGCTATTCACCCCTCCACTTT. Amino acids: CASILGQGYSPLHF.

The chain links TRBV23-1 to TRBJ2-1; TRBD1 aligns across 8 bases. TRBV23-1 belongs to the ORF category, with a function that is uncertain. J was trimmed by 3 bases and V by 5 bases; bases with no gene match: 3. There are 14 residues in the CDR3. The CDR3 nucleotides are TGCGCCAGCAGTATAGGGACAGGCTACAATGAGCAGTTCTTC. Amino acids: CASSIGTGYNEQFF.

This chain connects TRBV28 to TRBJ2-5; TRBD2 agrees at 10 bases. Germline CDR1 reads MDHEN; CDR2 reads SYDVKM. The CDR3 is 16 amino acids. Trimming cost V 6 bases and J 3 bases; bases outside gene matches: 10. The CDR3, as DNA: TGTGCCAGCAGCGCCCAACCAGGACTAGCGGAAGAGACCCAGTACTTC. Its translation is CASSAQPGLAEETQYF.

The genes are TRBV5-4 and TRBJ2-1; tentatively, D is TRBD2 (5 bases). This CDR3 region has 15 residues. The germline V gene encodes CDR1 SGHNT and CDR2 YYREEE (reference sequence). Trimming removed 0 bases at V and 7 bases at J, with 14 bases between. The CDR3 DNA follows: TGTGCCAGCAGCTTGGCGGATACTCCGGGAAATGAGCAGTTCTTC. Its protein is CASSLADTPGNEQFF.

This chain connects TRBV28 to TRBJ1-1; no clear D gene. Per the germline V gene, CDR1 is MDHEN and CDR2 is SYDVKM. The CDR3 covers 12 residues. V was pared by 7 bases and J by 13 bases, with 19 bases between. The CDR3 loop is CASTRLTGEGFF. The DNA of the CDR3 is TGTGCCAGCACTAGGCTGACGGGAGAGGGTTTCTTT.

The DNA for the CDR3 is TGTGCCAGCAGTTCCATACTAGCGGGGGACAGCTCCTACAATGAGCAGTTCTTC. It translates to CASSSILAGDSSYNEQFF. The chain has TRBV28 and TRBJ2-1; 11 nucleotides line up with TRBD2. Germline values: CDR1 MDHEN, CDR2 SYDVKM. This CDR3 is 18 amino acids long. Trimming removed 4 bases from V and 0 bases from J; junction bases left unmatched: 8. The variable domain in full, with the rest retrieved from reference TRBV28 and TRBJ2-1, is DVKVTQSSRYLVKRTGEKVFLECVQDMDHENMFWYRQDPGLGLRLIYFSYDVKMKEKGDIPEGYSVSREKKERFSLILESASTNQTSMYLCASSSILAGDSSYNEQFFGPGTRLTVL.

The chain combines TRBV9 with TRBJ2-6; D unresolved. CDR3 length: 14 amino acids. CDR1 SGDLS and CDR2 YYNGEE come from the germline V gene. Trimming took 7 bases from V and 0 from J, leaving 8 bases between them. CDR3 nucleotides: TGTGCCAGCGGGCTTTTCTCTGGGGCCAACGTCCTGACTTTC. This translates into CASGLFSGANVLTF.

The rearrangement uses TRBV5-6 and TRBJ2-5; D is possibly TRBD2 (6 bases). The CDR3 runs 12 residues. Germline V gene data show CDR1 as SGHDT and CDR2 as YYEEEE. V was clipped by 2 bases and J by 5 bases, with 7 bases between them. CDR3 region: CASSFGSETQYF. The CDR3 nucleotides read TGTGCCAGCAGCTTCGGGAGCGAGACCCAGTACTTC.

J is TRBJ2-3 and V is TRBV7-8; a possible D gene is TRBD2 (5 bases). The V gene lost 1 base and the J gene lost 2 bases, with 10 bases spanning the gap. Germline V CDR1 and CDR2: SGHVS, FQNEAQ. The CDR3 has 15 amino acids. The CDR3 region is CASSLGGLPTDTQYF. For the CDR3, the DNA is TGTGCCAGCAGCTTAGGTGGACTCCCCACAGATACGCAGTATTTT. The entire variable domain, with the rest obtained from reference TRBV7-8 and TRBJ2-3, is as follows: GAGVSQSPRYKVAKRGQDVALRCDPISGHVSLFWYQQALGQGPEFLTYFQNEAQLDKSGLPSDRFFAERPEGSVSTLKIQRTQQEDSAVYLCASSLGGLPTDTQYFGPGTRLTVL.